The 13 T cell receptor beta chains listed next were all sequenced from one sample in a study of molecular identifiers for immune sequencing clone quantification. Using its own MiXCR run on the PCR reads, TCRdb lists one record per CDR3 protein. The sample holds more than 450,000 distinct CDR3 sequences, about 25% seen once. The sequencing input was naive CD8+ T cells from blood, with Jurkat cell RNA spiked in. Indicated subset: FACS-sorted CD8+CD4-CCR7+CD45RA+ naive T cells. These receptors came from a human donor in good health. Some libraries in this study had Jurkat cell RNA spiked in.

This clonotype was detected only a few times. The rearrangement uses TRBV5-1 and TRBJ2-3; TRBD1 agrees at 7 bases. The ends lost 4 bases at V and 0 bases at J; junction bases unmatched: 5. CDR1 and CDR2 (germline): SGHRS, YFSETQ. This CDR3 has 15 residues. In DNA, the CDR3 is TGCGCCAGCAGCGGGTGGACAGGCAGCACAGATACGCAGTATTTT. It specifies CASSGWTGSTDTQYF.

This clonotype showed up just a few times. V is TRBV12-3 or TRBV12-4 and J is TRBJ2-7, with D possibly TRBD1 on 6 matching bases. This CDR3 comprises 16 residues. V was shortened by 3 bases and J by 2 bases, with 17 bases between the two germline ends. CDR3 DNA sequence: TGTGCCAGCAGTTTCGTGGGACAATACCACCCCTACGAGCAGTACTTC. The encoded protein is CASSFVGQYHPYEQYF.

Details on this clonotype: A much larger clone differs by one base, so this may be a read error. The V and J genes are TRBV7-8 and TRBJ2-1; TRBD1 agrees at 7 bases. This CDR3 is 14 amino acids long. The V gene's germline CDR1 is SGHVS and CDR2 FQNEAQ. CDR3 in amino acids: CASSSRQGYNEQLF. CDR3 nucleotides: TGTGCCAGCAGCTCCCGACAGGGCTACAATGAGCAGCTCTTC.

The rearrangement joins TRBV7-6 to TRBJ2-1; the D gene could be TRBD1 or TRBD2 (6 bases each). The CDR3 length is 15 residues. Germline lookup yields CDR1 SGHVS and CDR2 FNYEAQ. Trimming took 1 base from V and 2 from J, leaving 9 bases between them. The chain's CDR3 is CASSLDGGPYNEQFF. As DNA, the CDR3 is TGTGCCAGCAGCTTAGACGGGGGCCCCTACAATGAGCAGTTCTTC.

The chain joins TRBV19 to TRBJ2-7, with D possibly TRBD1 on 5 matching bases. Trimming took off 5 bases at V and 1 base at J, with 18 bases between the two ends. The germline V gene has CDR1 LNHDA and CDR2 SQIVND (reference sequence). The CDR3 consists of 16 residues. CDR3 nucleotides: TGTGCCAGTAGTGAGGAACATACCAGGGCTTCCTACGAGCAGTACTTC. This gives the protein CASSEEHTRASYEQYF.

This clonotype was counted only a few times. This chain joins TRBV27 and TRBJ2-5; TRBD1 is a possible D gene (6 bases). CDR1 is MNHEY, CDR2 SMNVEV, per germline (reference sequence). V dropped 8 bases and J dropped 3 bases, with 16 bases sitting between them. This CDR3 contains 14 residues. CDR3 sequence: CASALQGSEETQYF. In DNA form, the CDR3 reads TGTGCCAGCGCCTTACAGGGATCGGAAGAGACCCAGTACTTC.

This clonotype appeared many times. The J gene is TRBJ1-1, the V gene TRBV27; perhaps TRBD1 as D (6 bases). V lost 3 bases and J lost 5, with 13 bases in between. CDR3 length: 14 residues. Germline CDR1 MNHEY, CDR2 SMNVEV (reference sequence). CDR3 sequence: CASSLGGAGTEAFF. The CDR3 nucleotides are TGTGCCAGCAGTTTGGGGGGCGCGGGGACTGAAGCTTTCTTT.

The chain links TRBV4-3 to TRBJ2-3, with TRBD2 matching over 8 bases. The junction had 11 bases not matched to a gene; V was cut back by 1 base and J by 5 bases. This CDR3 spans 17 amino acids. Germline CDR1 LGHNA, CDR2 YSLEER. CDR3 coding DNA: TGCGCCAGCAGCCAAGCTCGCTTCGGGAGGGCCAAAGATACGCAGTATTTT. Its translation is CASSQARFGRAKDTQYF.

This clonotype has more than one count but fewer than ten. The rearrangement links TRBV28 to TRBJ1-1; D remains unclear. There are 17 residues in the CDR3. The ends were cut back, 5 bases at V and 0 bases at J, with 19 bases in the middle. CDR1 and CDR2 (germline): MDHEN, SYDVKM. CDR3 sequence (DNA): TGTGCCAGCAGTAATTTCGGGCCCCGGGCAATGAACACTGAAGCTTTCTTT. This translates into CASSNFGPRAMNTEAFF.

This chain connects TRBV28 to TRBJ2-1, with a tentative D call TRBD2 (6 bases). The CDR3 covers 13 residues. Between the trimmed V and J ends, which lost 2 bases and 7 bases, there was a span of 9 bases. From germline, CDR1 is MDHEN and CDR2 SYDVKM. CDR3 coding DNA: TGTGCCAGCAGTTTAATAGCGGATAATGAGCAGTTCTTC. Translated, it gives CASSLIADNEQFF.

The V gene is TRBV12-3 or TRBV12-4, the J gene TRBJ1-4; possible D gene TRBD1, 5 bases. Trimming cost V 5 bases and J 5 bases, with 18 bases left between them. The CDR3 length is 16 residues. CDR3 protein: CASSLGREGLNEKLFF. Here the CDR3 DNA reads TGTGCCAGCAGTCTCGGTCGCGAGGGACTAAATGAAAAACTGTTTTTT.

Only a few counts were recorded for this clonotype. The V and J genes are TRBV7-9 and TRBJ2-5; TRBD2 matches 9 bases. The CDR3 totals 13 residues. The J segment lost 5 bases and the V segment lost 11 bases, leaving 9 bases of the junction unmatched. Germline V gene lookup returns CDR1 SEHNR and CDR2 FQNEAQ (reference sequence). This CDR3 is CAERGAPQETQYF. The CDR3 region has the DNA TGTGCCGAGCGGGGGGCGCCTCAGGAGACCCAGTACTTC.

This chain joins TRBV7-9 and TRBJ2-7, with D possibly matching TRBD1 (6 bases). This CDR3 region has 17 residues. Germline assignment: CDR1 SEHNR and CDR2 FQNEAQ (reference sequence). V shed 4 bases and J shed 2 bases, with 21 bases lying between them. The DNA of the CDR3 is TGTGCCAGCAGCTCCCCCCCGGACAGCTTCCACCCCTACGAGCAGTACTTC. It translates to CASSSPPDSFHPYEQYF.